These T cell receptor beta chains were read from a single sample in a study of CD8 T cells in ankylosing spondylitis. TCRdb reprocessed the 5' RACE reads via MiXCR and lists one record per CDR3 protein. The sample lists more than 100,000 distinct CDR3 sequences, 17% occurring once. Sequencing used blood, either unsorted or a sorted T cell fraction (not recorded which). These receptor sequences come from a male donor with ankylosing spondylitis. The CDR3 runs from the conserved cysteine through the conserved F or W. Each record gives: clone size, V gene, D gene, J gene, CDR3 DNA, CDR3 protein. The D gene is left open where the match is weak. For some rows the clone size is stated as once, few or many, or as a class when expanded; others skip it.

few	TRBV6-2/TRBV6-3	TRBD2	TRBJ2-1	TGTGCCAGCAGCCTACTAGCGGGAGGTGGCGGTGAGCAGTTCTTC	CASSLLAGGGGEQFF
-	TRBV16	-	TRBJ1-2	TGTGCCAGCAGCCAAGGAGCTCGGAACAGTGGGAGCGGCTACACCTTC	CASSQGARNSGSGYTF
-	TRBV6-2/TRBV6-3	-	TRBJ1-5	TGTGCCAGCAGTTACGTTCGGGGAACTTATCAGCCCCAGCATTTT	CASSYVRGTYQPQHF
few	TRBV6-4	-	TRBJ2-7	TGTGCCAGCAGTGTGCGGGACCCTCCCTACGAGCAGTACTTC	CASSVRDPPYEQYF
few	TRBV14	-	TRBJ1-6	TGTGCCAGCAGCCTCGTGGGGATAGCCGCGCCCCTCCACTTT	CASSLVGIAAPLHF
-	TRBV6-2/TRBV6-3	-	TRBJ2-7	TGTGCCAGCAGTTACTCGGCCTTCACCTACGAGCAGTACTTC	CASSYSAFTYEQYF
few	TRBV30	-	TRBJ2-2	TGTGCCTGGAGTGATGGACCTGCCCCCGGGGAGCTGTTTTTT	CAWSDGPAPGELFF
many	TRBV27	-	TRBJ1-5	TGTGCCAGCAGCTTGGTCGGACAGCCCCAGCATTTT	CASSLVGQPQHF
-	TRBV7-9	TRBD2	TRBJ2-7	TGTGCCAGCAGCCCCGGGACTAGCGGGCCCTCCTACGAGCAGTACTTC	CASSPGTSGPSYEQYF
-	TRBV20-1	-	TRBJ2-7	TGCAGTGCTCTTACTAGCACAGTCTACGAGCAGTACTTC	CSALTSTVYEQYF
-	TRBV27	TRBD2	TRBJ2-1	TGTGCCAGCAGTCCGGCCTTAAAAAGCGGGAGCTACAATGAGCAGTTCTTC	CASSPALKSGSYNEQFF
-	TRBV5-5	-	TRBJ2-1	TGTGCCAGCAGCTTGGATGGCTATGAGCAGTTCTTC	CASSLDGYEQFF
-	TRBV20-1	-	TRBJ2-7	TGCAGTGCTAGCGGCCCGGACACCTCCTACGAGCAGTACTTC	CSASGPDTSYEQYF
medium-sized	TRBV2	-	TRBJ2-2	TGTGCCAGCAAATCAGTTCCGAACACCGGGGAGCTGTTTTTT	CASKSVPNTGELFF
-	TRBV7-8	TRBD1	TRBJ1-4	TGTGCCAGCAGCCCACCGGGACAGGAGAATGAAAAACTGTTTTTT	CASSPPGQENEKLFF
few	TRBV9	-	TRBJ2-2	TGTGCCAGCAGCAGCCCGTTTGGGGTATTCTCCGGGGAGCTGTTTTTT	CASSSPFGVFSGELFF
few	TRBV5-1	-	TRBJ2-3	TGCGCCAGCAGCTTGGCTGGTAGCCGGGGCCTACTACCAGATACGCAGTATTTT	CASSLAGSRGLLPDTQYF
few	TRBV19	TRBD2	TRBJ2-7	TGTGCCAGTAGTAGAACGGGACTACTGGACGAGCAGTACTTC	CASSRTGLLDEQYF
few	TRBV9	-	TRBJ2-1	TGTGCCAGCAGCCTTGGAGCGGAGCCCTACAATGAGCAGTTCTTC	CASSLGAEPYNEQFF
-	TRBV9	-	TRBJ1-1	TGTGCCAGCAGCGTAGGACACGGCGATGGGGGGGACACTGAAGCTTTCTTT	CASSVGHGDGGDTEAFF
-	TRBV27	TRBD1	TRBJ1-5	TGTGCCAGCAGTTTTAGGGCAGGGGGCCGACAGCCCCAGCATTTT	CASSFRAGGRQPQHF
few	TRBV7-9	-	TRBJ1-1	TGTGCCAGCAGCTTAGTACACACGAACACTGAAGCTTTCTTT	CASSLVHTNTEAFF